This TCR beta chain was retrieved from a study of blood T cell repertoires in COVID-19. Seattle's cohort entered during active infection and was followed longitudinally. Germline V gives CDR1 MGHRA, CDR2 YSYEKL. CDR3 length: 17 amino acids. Trimming removed 3 bases from V and 2 bases from J; junction bases left unmatched: 10. The assay was immunoSEQ multiplex PCR, and TCRdb's table has in-frame clones only and misses some. The sample lists 140,000 to 150,000 clones, approximately 92% occurring once. Material: peripheral blood. This clonotype originated in a man between 18 and 29 years old with COVID-19, enrolled during active disease. This chain uses TRBV4-1 with TRBJ2-3, with 8 bases identical to TRBD1. Here the CDR3 reads CASSHPGTGRVTDTQYF. The DNA for the CDR3 is TGCGCCAGCAGCCACCCCGGGACAGGTCGGGTCACAGATACGCAGTATTTT.